This T cell receptor (beta chain) was captured in a study of blood T cell repertoires in COVID-19. Study-level background: Whether acute or convalescent, the COVID-19 samples came from the United States, Italy and Spain. PBMCs, B-cell-depleted T cells, or T cells were the source of the cDNA or gDNA that made up the material.

In germline, CDR1 is SGHRS, CDR2 YFSETQ. The CDR3 contains 14 residues. The V segment lost 4 bases and the J segment 5 bases; nucleotides outside the gene matches: 8. Original handling: Counts of nucleated cells, estimated from reference gene primer amplification, were obtained. Profiled with immunoSEQ multiplex PCR; TCRdb holds only in-frame clones, not every one. The D gene and trimming were derived from the DNA, and the V and J assignments and clone size from that table. The table includes 150,000 to 200,000 clones, more than 80% detected once. The sequence was obtained from a human donor in a cohort sampled during active COVID-19. Sequencing used peripheral blood. The chain uses TRBV5-1 and TRBJ1-2; TRBD1 matches 7 bases. The DNA for the CDR3 is TGCGCCAGCAGCATCGGGACAGTGGATTATGGCTACACCTTC. Translating gives CASSIGTVDYGYTF.